In this sample, the clone carrying this T cell receptor beta chain turned up a few times. Antigen unknown. MiXCR, applied by TCRdb to the RT-PCR reads, yields one record per CDR3 protein. The profile shows approximately 730,000 distinct CDR3 sequences, around 14% of them singletons. Trimming stripped 4 bases from V and 10 bases from J, with 15 bases between. Per the germline V gene, CDR1 is SGHRS and CDR2 is YFSETQ. CDR3 length: 13 residues. This sample was included in a study of response to subunit inactivated influenza vaccine. The study, taken as a whole, reports: Few new T cells, the authors suggested, are recruited by each seasonal influenza vaccination.

The receptor was isolated from a man aged 50-59 years who received an inactivated influenza vaccine. The chain joins TRBV5-1 to TRBJ2-1; D call uncertain. The starting material was PBMCs from blood, obtained about 14 days before vaccination. DNA of the CDR3: TGCGCCAGCAGCGAAACGCTTTGGATCGAGCAGTTCTTC. This codes for CASSETLWIEQFF.